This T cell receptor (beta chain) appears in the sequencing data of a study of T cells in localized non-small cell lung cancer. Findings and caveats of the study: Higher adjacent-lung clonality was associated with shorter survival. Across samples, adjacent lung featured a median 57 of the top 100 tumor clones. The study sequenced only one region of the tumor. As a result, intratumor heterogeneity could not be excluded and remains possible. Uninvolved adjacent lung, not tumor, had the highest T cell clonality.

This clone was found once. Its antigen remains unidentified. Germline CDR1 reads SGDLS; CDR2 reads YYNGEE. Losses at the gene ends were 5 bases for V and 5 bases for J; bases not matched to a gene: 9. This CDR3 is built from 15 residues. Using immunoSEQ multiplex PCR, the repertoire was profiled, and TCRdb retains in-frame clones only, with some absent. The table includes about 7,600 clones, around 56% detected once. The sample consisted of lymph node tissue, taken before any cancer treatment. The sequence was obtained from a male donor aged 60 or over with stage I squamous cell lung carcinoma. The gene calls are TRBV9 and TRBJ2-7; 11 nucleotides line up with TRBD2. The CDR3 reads CASRKPGLADNEQYF. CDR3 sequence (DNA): TGTGCCAGCAGAAAACCGGGACTAGCGGATAACGAGCAGTACTTC.